The TCR beta chain under discussion was sequenced for a study of cytomegalovirus exposure and HLA in healthy donors (TCRdb year 2017). For the wider study: An earlier analysis of several hundred of the donors reported 276 Gb of sequence data and 117 million unique TCR beta sequences obtained from about 180 million T cells. HLA typing covered class I and class II loci at four-digit resolution. Donor age, sex, ethnicity and CMV serostatus were compiled alongside the repertoire data. An earlier analysis of approximately 580 of the donors used high-throughput TCR beta sequencing to judge whether each TCR beta V gene segment behaved as functional or pseudogenic. The T cell repertoires of 666 subjects were profiled by immunosequencing and related to cytomegalovirus serostatus. The study aimed to test whether signatures of past pathogen exposure could be identified by cataloging public T cell receptors. Among around 400 genotyped donors of the cohort, an average of approximately 240,000 unique TCR beta nucleotide sequences was sequenced per donor, of which 15% to 20% were non-productive. Roughly 5 DR-DQ haplotypes were handled as single units for association and clustering, since linkage in the cohort was strong. To predict cytomegalovirus infection status, the study brought together high-throughput TCR immunosequencing, statistical association of individual TCRs with disease status, and machine learning. A later analysis re-analyzed previously published TCR beta repertoires from roughly 690 donors and added high-resolution HLA genotyping to study TCR occurrence patterns. A later genetic analysis used genome-wide SNP genotypes for about 60% of the roughly 700 donors, treating that subset as a discovery cohort. The genetic ancestry cluster associated with self-reported Caucasian donors included 80% to 90% of the roughly 400 genotyped donors. Typing coverage differed by locus: A, B, C, DRB1 and DQB1 were typed in roughly 629-630 donors, DQA1 in 522, DPA1 in 600 to 610, and DPB1 in just under 490. Every discovery cohort repertoire had been produced on one sequencing platform. Approximately 300 gigabases of sequencing data and tens of millions of unique TCR sequences were included in an early release covering several hundred HLA-typed donors. In addition to the first cohort of approximately 670 subjects, a separate validation cohort of approximately 130 different subjects was used. The later analysis used no new phenotypic data to find candidate immune exposures, relying instead on TCR beta sequences and their occurrence across donors. Overall results and qualifications from the work: It was suggested by the authors that the approach could potentially be generalized to other disease states and immunological phenotypes. The sequencing pipeline was judged likely to have produced a cluster of highly shared sequence variants as a technical artifact. A later genetic analysis reported fewer N-insertions in productive TCRs among donors in an Asian-associated ancestry cluster than the approximately 670-donor mean. Most CMV-associated TCR beta chains appeared to be HLA-restricted in a later analysis, and the HLA associations seemed to be driven largely by CMV exposure. In an earlier analysis of 450 to 750 of the donors, most TCR beta V segments appeared in productive rearrangements about 87% or about 30% of the time, broadly matching IMGT annotations. An association between a missense DCLRE1C variant and V-gene and J-gene trimming of TCR beta chains was found in a later genetic analysis and replicated in an independent cohort. Assigning TCR associations to individual alleles was difficult when HLA alleles, especially DR and DQ, strongly co-occurred. Because counts were too low, roughly 17 rarely observed V segments, including chromosome 9 orphons, were left out of the earlier analysis of several hundred of the donors. HLA typing was unavailable for some donors at each locus, so association tests used only the typed subset. In a later analysis, TCR association rates were found to vary across HLA loci, with the most associated TCRs seen for DRB1 alleles and the fewest for HLA-C alleles. A further reported finding was that TCR beta sequences accurately predicted the HLA-A and HLA-B alleles for most subjects in the first cohort. In this cohort, only TCR beta chains were sequenced, and detectable features were limited by the absence of alpha or paired-chain data. Linkage disequilibrium might explain the correlated functional status among segregating V segments, but an unknown experimental factor could not be excluded. Immune exposure information for the cohort was limited to CMV serostatus. At a false discovery rate of 0.05, a later analysis linked under 20,000 TCR beta sequences to specific HLA alleles. A later analysis reported that several top co-occurrence clusters appeared linked to parvovirus B19, influenza, CMV and Epstein-Barr virus. The classifier was reported to diagnose cytomegalovirus status with high specificity and sensitivity in both the original cohort and the validation cohort. Sequencing depth was assumed to be roughly uniform across donors in the presence/absence analyses, though that assumption may not hold. Most TCR sequences were observed very rarely across donors, whereas some public TCRs were present in many individuals. In vitro tests confirmed that three of the cytomegalovirus-associated TCR beta chains recognize cytomegalovirus antigens. Compared with equally common non-associated chains, HLA-associated TCR beta chains in a later analysis were more clonally expanded and had lower generation probabilities. In the study, around 160 TCR beta chains were listed as associated with cytomegalovirus.

Library preparation was by the immunoSEQ multiplex PCR assay. A mixture of 60 forward primers for TCR Vbeta segments and 13 reverse primers for TCR Jbeta segments was used in the multiplex PCR. Amplification of the CDR3 region of rearranged TCR beta genes was performed with a multiplex PCR assay on genomic DNA. Amplified TCR beta libraries were sequenced as 87-base-pair reads on the Illumina HiSeq System. The published analysis was carried out like this. A later analysis counted some 80 million unique TCR beta chains across the 650 to 700 repertoires, and around 9.9 million of these chains were shared by at least two donors. To remove PCR and sequencing errors, raw reads were error-corrected and collapsed into unique sequences using a nearest-neighbor algorithm that merged closely related sequences. Alignment of CDR3 sequences to IMGT reference sequences was used to assign V, D and J gene segments. For a sequence to be retained, a match of at least six nucleotides was required to both a V gene segment and a J gene segment. A rearrangement was called productive if the CDR3 had no stop codons and remained in frame with V and J, and every other rearrangement was called non-productive. CDR3 was defined by IMGT convention, running from the second conserved V-encoded cysteine to the conserved J-encoded phenylalanine. The earlier analysis of 500 to 750 of the donors excluded any sequence lacking an unambiguous match to a single V gene segment. In an earlier analysis of approximately 560 of the donors, a V segment was called functional when productive rearrangements were above 56.7%, and segregating when the standard deviation between donors exceeded 5%. A statistical classification framework was developed to diagnose cytomegalovirus status using the catalog of TCR beta chain sequences. A later analysis assigned V and J genes by comparing TCR nucleotide sequences with IMGT/GENE-DB human TR gene sequences. A later analysis assigned CDR3 sequences and most-parsimonious VDJ recombination scenarios with the TCRdist pipeline. In a later analysis, every TCR beta chain was defined by the combination of its CDR3 amino acid sequence and its V-gene family, and reads without a unique V-gene family were dropped. To address suspected cross-contamination and a sequencing artifact, a later analysis removed some 620 highly shared, low-generation-probability nucleotide sequences. In a later analysis, a clonal expansion index was calculated for each public chain from normalized within-repertoire ranks of inferred template counts. A later analysis computed generation probabilities with a VDJ recombination model fitted to out-of-frame rearrangements, and checked the results against IGoR. Hypergeometric tests were used in a later analysis to score TCR-TCR, TCR-HLA and TCR-CMV co-occurrence, with a repertoire-size bias correction applied to the TCR pairs. To estimate false discovery rates, a later analysis permuted the HLA or CMV assignments 20 times. In a later analysis, co-occurring TCRs were grouped with DBSCAN, and TCRdist sequence similarity was added when clustering was performed within HLA-allele-positive subsets. Repertoires with fewer than 30,000 or more than 120,000 public chains, plus five repertoires with anomalous nucleotide sharing, were excluded from co-occurrence clustering. The clones in this table, taken by TCRdb from immuneACCESS, are in-frame only. Not every clone is retained; where verified, under half of the shortfall comes from an unresolved V gene, and the cause of the rest is unknown. D and trimming come from the DNA, and the V and J calls and clone size come from that table. The sample table records around 100,000 clones; about 70% of these occur just once. Clones ranked in the top ten supply roughly 0.87% of the sample.

Points on this clone: Its antigen is not yet known. No per-base quality is available; no much larger clone lies one base away.

In total, just over 650 healthy bone marrow donors made up the cohort. Cohort members were all nominally healthy when sampled, although unrecorded immune exposures were likely present. The donor was CMV seronegative and belonged to the group of 352 seronegative cohort members. A peripheral blood sample was collected from each donor, and TCR beta sequencing was performed on peripheral blood mononuclear cells. Genomic DNA extraction from the blood cell samples was performed with the Qiagen DNeasy Blood Extraction Kit. Input material: PBMCs. The sequence derives from a woman aged 30 to 39 in good health and CMV-seronegative.

The nucleotide sequence is TGTGCCACCAGTAAAGGCGGGCTTCTGGGTGGAAACACCATATATTTT. Translation gives CATSKGGLLGGNTIYF. Here the chain combines TRBV19 and TRBJ1-3, with no confident D gene call. In the germline V gene (reference sequence), CDR1 corresponds to LNHDA and CDR2 to SQIVND. From the cysteine through the phenylalanine, the CDR3 covers 16 amino acids. The retained sequence is limited to the CDR3, 48 bases, with the frame set at the first base. V is clipped by 10 bases and J by 3 bases, and the sequence between their germline boundaries is 22 bases long. Supplemented by the reference TRBV19 and TRBJ1-3 proteins around the CDR3, the complete variable domain is DGGITQSPKYLFRKEGQNVTLSCEQNLNHDAMYWYRQDPGQGLRLIYYSQIVNDFQKGDIAEGYSVSREKKESFPLTVTSAQKNPTAFYLCATSKGGLLGGNTIYFGEGSWLTVV.